Reported below is one T cell receptor beta chain. The data were taken from a study of CD8 T cells in Susac syndrome. V was trimmed by 1 base and J by 6 bases, leaving 7 bases between them. This CDR3 comprises 12 residues. The germline gives CDR1 MDHEN, CDR2 SYDVKM. RNA totalling about 0.45 to 1 ug underwent reverse transcription with random hexamers. TCRdb reprocessed the immunoSEQ multiplex PCR reads with MiXCR, giving one entry per CDR3 protein. The sample comprises around 230,000 distinct CDR3 sequences, 90% to 97% of which are singletons, and around 0.093% rests with the top ten. The TCR sequence derives from a human donor with Susac syndrome. The V call is TRBV28, the J call TRBJ2-7, with no clear D. The sample comprised CD4+ T cells from PBMCs. Here the CDR3 DNA reads TGTGCCAGCAGTTTATTGGGTCGCGAGCAGTACTTC. Translation gives CASSLLGREQYF.